The present T cell receptor beta chain was sequenced within a study of blood T cell repertoires in COVID-19. Using immunoSEQ multiplex PCR, the repertoire was profiled, and TCRdb retains in-frame clones only, with some absent. The repertoire holds roughly 320,000 clones, with 86% as singletons. This CDR3 spans 15 amino acids. Germline V CDR1 and CDR2: MDHEN, SYDVKM. J was trimmed by 2 bases and V by 5 bases; bases with no gene match: 7. The V call is TRBV28, the J call TRBJ2-7; 9 nucleotides agree with TRBD1. The TCR originated in a man aged 25 to 40 who had recovered from COVID-19. The sequencing sample was made of PBMCs or T cells enriched from blood (not recorded which). The CDR3 is CASSSTGGLTYEQYF. The DNA of the CDR3 is TGTGCCAGCAGTAGCACAGGGGGCCTTACCTACGAGCAGTACTTC. Full variable domain (remainder filled in from reference TRBV28 and TRBJ2-7): DVKVTQSSRYLVKRTGEKVFLECVQDMDHENMFWYRQDPGLGLRLIYFSYDVKMKEKGDIPEGYSVSREKKERFSLILESASTNQTSMYLCASSSTGGLTYEQYFGPGTRLTVT.